Listed here are 26 T cell receptor beta chains from one sample, sequenced in a study of T-cell reconstitution after alpha-beta-depleted transplantation in children. During its preparation, the TCRbeta library received unique molecular identifiers. TCRdb reanalysed the PCR reads using MiXCR and keeps one entry per CDR3 protein. The data contain under 850,000 distinct CDR3 sequences, about 12% of them singletons. The sequenced sample was PBMCs, obtained before TCRalphabeta/CD19-depleted stem cell transplant. The source is a girl aged 2 to 10 with congenital amegakaryocytic thrombocytopenia, due to receive a stem cell transplant.

Many counts were recorded for this clonotype. An end of the junction differs from the germline gene, which may be a read error. DNA for the CDR3: TGTGCCAGCAGCCCCCGGTCAGCGGTAACACAAGGGACCCAGTACTTC. Protein: CASSPRSAVTQGTQYF. The V call is TRBV3-1, the J call TRBJ2-5, with a tentative D call TRBD2 (5 bases). The CDR3 is 16 residues long. From germline, CDR1 is LGHDT and CDR2 YNNKEL (reference sequence).

This clonotype was seen ten or more times. This chain uses TRBV20-1 with TRBJ2-4; D is unclear. The germline CDR1 and CDR2 sequences are DFQATT and SNEGSKA (reference sequence). The CDR3 has 13 residues. V was cut by 5 bases and J by 0 bases, with 8 bases left in between. The CDR3 sequence is CSARLLAKNIQYF. The CDR3 coding sequence is TGCAGTGCTCGTCTGTTAGCCAAAAACATTCAGTACTTC.

In its sample, this clonotype was seen many times. This chain uses TRBV3-1 with TRBJ2-1, with a weak D call TRBD2 (5 bases). Germline V gives CDR1 LGHDT, CDR2 YNNKEL (reference sequence). Between the trimmed V and J ends, which lost 4 bases and 5 bases, there was a span of 12 bases. This CDR3 has 14 residues. CDR3 coding DNA: TGTGCCAGCAGCCTCGGTAGCGAAAACAATGAGCAGTTCTTC. It specifies CASSLGSENNEQFF.

This sequence joins TRBV20-1 and TRBJ2-7; D gene uncertain. The CDR3 has 14 amino acids. Looked up from germline, CDR1 is DFQATT and CDR2 is SNEGSKA (reference sequence). V lost 0 bases, J lost 1 base, and 10 bases lay in between. The CDR3 bases are TGCAGTGCTAGAGAGGTGGGTGGGTCCTACGAGCAGTACTTC. Protein product: CSAREVGGSYEQYF.

In its sample, this clonotype was seen many times. The chain links TRBV5-1 to TRBJ2-7; TRBD2 matches at 7 bases. This CDR3 has 13 residues. V shed 9 bases, J shed 3 bases, and the junction held 9 bases outside the gene matches. Looked up from germline, CDR1 is SGHRS and CDR2 is YFSETQ. Here the CDR3 reads CAIPLARHYEQYF. CDR3 DNA sequence: TGCGCCATCCCACTAGCGCGGCACTACGAGCAGTACTTC. The full variable domain, completed using reference TRBV5-1 and TRBJ2-7, is KAGVTQTPRYLIKTRGQQVTLSCSPISGHRSVSWYQQTPGQGLQFLFEYFSETQRNKGNFPGRFSGRQFSNSRSEMNVSTLELGDSALYLCAIPLARHYEQYFGPGTRLTVT.

The gene calls are TRBV7-7 and TRBJ2-1; 10 nucleotides agree with TRBD2. The CDR3 totals 17 residues. V lost 0 bases to trimming and J lost 4 bases; unmatched junction nucleotides: 6. The V gene's germline CDR1 is SSHAT and CDR2 FNYEAQ (reference sequence). The CDR3, as DNA: TGTGCCAGCAGCTTAGCGGTAGGGACTAGCGTTTACAATGAGCAGTTCTTC. Translating it yields CASSLAVGTSVYNEQFF.

This rearrangement joins TRBV7-9 to TRBJ1-1; D gene unclear. With 6 bases removed from V and 5 bases from J, the gap between germline ends came to 13 bases. CDR3 length equals 13 residues. Germline CDR1 SEHNR, CDR2 FQNEAQ (reference sequence). The DNA of the CDR3 is TGTGCCAGCAGGCTCCGGCTGGATACTGAAGCTTTCTTT. Amino acid sequence: CASRLRLDTEAFF.

Comment on this clonotype: Being one base from a much bigger clone, this may be a read error. This chain joins TRBV7-2 and TRBJ2-5, with D unresolved. The CDR3 runs 14 residues. CDR1 and CDR2 (germline): SGHTA, FQGNSA. CDR3 nucleotides: TGTCCCAGCAGCCTCCGACGAAACCAAGAGACCCAGTACTTC. Translated: CPSSLRRNQETQYF.

At least ten counts were recorded for this clonotype. The chain uses TRBV20-1 and TRBJ2-7; D unresolved. V shed 2 bases and J shed 2 bases, with 4 bases lying between them. Germline V gene sequence: CDR1 DFQATT, CDR2 SNEGSKA (reference sequence). CDR3 size: 11 residues. The CDR3 sequence is CSARQTYEQYF. The DNA for the CDR3 is TGCAGTGCTAGACAGACCTACGAGCAGTACTTC.

This clonotype was recorded at least ten times. This chain joins TRBV4-1 and TRBJ1-6, with D possibly being TRBD1 (6 bases). The germline V gene encodes CDR1 MGHRA and CDR2 YSYEKL. The CDR3 totals 14 residues. V lost 3 bases, J lost 8 bases, and 11 bases lay in between. CDR3 protein: CASSQTTGYSPLHF. In nucleotides, the CDR3 is TGCGCCAGCAGCCAGACCACAGGGTATTCACCCCTCCACTTT.

CDR3: CSVEVAGSNTEAFF. The CDR3 coding sequence is TGCAGCGTTGAAGTGGCAGGGTCGAACACTGAAGCTTTCTTT. The chain recombines TRBV29-1 with TRBJ1-1; perhaps TRBD1 as D (5 bases). Germline CDR1 and CDR2: SQVTM and ANQGSEA. Trimming removed 1 base from V and 1 base from J, with 10 bases in between. This CDR3 is 14 amino acids long.

This clonotype was observed at least ten times. This chain uses TRBV29-1 with TRBJ1-1, with D hard to call. The CDR3 totals 12 residues. Trimming took off 6 bases at V and 5 bases at J, with 13 bases between the two ends. Germline-derived CDR1 and CDR2 are SQVTM and ANQGSEA. CDR3 nucleotides: TGCAGCGTAAAACCTGGGGAAACTGAAGCTTTCTTT. Translating gives CSVKPGETEAFF.

This clonotype was found many times. J is TRBJ2-1 and V is TRBV29-1, with 9 bases identical to TRBD2. The germline CDR1 and CDR2 sequences are SQVTM and ANQGSEA. The CDR3 covers 15 residues. Trimming cost V 3 bases and J 2 bases; bases outside gene matches: 5. CDR3 sequence (DNA): TGCAGCGTTGACTCTAGCGGGATGCCCTACAATGAGCAGTTCTTC. It encodes CSVDSSGMPYNEQFF.

CDR3 DNA: TGCAGTGCTAGTGGGGAAGCGGGAGCCTCAGAGACCCAGTACTTC. Translating it yields CSASGEAGASETQYF. The chain employs TRBV20-1 and TRBJ2-5, with 8 bases that match TRBD2. V lost 3 bases and J lost 4; bases outside the gene matches: 10. This CDR3 has 15 amino acids. Germline assignment: CDR1 DFQATT and CDR2 SNEGSKA (reference sequence).

This clonotype was seen only a few times. The V gene is TRBV20-1, the J gene TRBJ2-1, with D possibly TRBD2 on 5 matching bases. The CDR3 totals 13 residues. From germline, CDR1 is DFQATT and CDR2 SNEGSKA (reference sequence). The CDR3 sequence is CRLTSGINNEQFF. The DNA for the CDR3 is TGCAGGCTGACGAGCGGAATCAACAATGAGCAGTTCTTC.

A few counts support this clonotype. The CDR3 nucleotides read TGTGCCAGCACCTTAAGCGGGAGGGTTAACAATGAGCAGTTCTTC. Its translation is CASTLSGRVNNEQFF. The chain is built from TRBV12-3 or TRBV12-4 and TRBJ2-1; 10 bases line up with TRBD2. This CDR3 is built from 15 residues. The V and J ends lost 7 bases and 5 bases, in that order; junction bases with no gene match: 8.

This clonotype has ten or more counts. The rearrangement uses TRBV12-3 or TRBV12-4 and TRBJ2-7; a weak D match, TRBD1 (6 bases). Between the trimmed V and J ends, which lost 2 bases and 5 bases, there was a span of 13 bases. The CDR3 is 14 residues long. The CDR3 DNA is TGTGCCAGCAGTTTACACCCCAGACAGGACGAGCAGTACTTC. This sequence encodes CASSLHPRQDEQYF.

The table lists this clonotype with many counts. The chain links TRBV29-1 to TRBJ2-7, with D hard to call. V was cut by 1 base and J by 4 bases, with 5 bases left in between. Per germline, CDR1 SQVTM and CDR2 ANQGSEA. The CDR3 is made up of 11 amino acids. This chain's CDR3 is CSVEVGYEQYF. CDR3 nucleotide sequence: TGCAGCGTTGAAGTGGGTTACGAGCAGTACTTC.

This clonotype was observed many times. The chain carries TRBV5-1 and TRBJ2-1; D remains unclear. From germline, CDR1 is SGHRS and CDR2 YFSETQ. The V end was cut by 0 bases, the J end by 5 bases, with 9 bases between. The CDR3 covers 14 residues. The CDR3 nucleotides are TGCGCCAGCAGCTTGGTCGTACTGAACAATGAGCAGTTCTTC. Translating it yields CASSLVVLNNEQFF. Full variable domain (missing parts from reference TRBV5-1 and TRBJ2-1): KAGVTQTPRYLIKTRGQQVTLSCSPISGHRSVSWYQQTPGQGLQFLFEYFSETQRNKGNFPGRFSGRQFSNSRSEMNVSTLELGDSALYLCASSLVVLNNEQFFGPGTRLTVL.

This clonotype was found many times. The rearrangement uses TRBV25-1 and TRBJ2-3; D is unresolved. The CDR3 length is 13 residues. The V end was cut by 4 bases, the J end by 2 bases, with 7 bases between. Germline CDR1 and CDR2: MGHDK and SYGVNS. CDR3 loop: CASSGSNTDTQYF. The CDR3 DNA reads as TGTGCCAGCAGTGGATCAAACACAGATACGCAGTATTTT.

The chain uses TRBV11-3 and TRBJ2-7; TRBD2 is a possible D gene (6 bases). V lost 5 bases, J lost 5 bases, and 22 bases lay in between. Germline CDR1 and CDR2: SGHNT and YENEEA. This CDR3 spans 16 amino acids. CDR3 in amino acids: CASSPEGRGGIDEQYF. For the CDR3, the DNA is TGTGCCAGCAGCCCCGAGGGTAGGGGCGGGATCGACGAGCAGTACTTC.

This clonotype was observed many times. The chain joins TRBV12-3 or TRBV12-4 to TRBJ2-1; no reliable D call. Between the trimmed V and J ends, which lost 7 bases and 9 bases, there was a span of 10 bases. This CDR3 has 11 amino acids. CDR3 sequence reads: CASIVAGEQFF. CDR3 nucleotide sequence: TGTGCCAGCATAGTCGCCGGTGAGCAGTTCTTC.

The genes are TRBV28 and TRBJ1-1; D gene ambiguous. The CDR3 covers 14 residues. The V and J ends lost 5 bases and 0 bases respectively, with 10 bases between them. Germline CDR1 MDHEN, CDR2 SYDVKM. The CDR3 reads CASSGLSVNTEAFF. In DNA form, the CDR3 reads TGTGCCAGCAGTGGCCTCTCGGTGAACACTGAAGCTTTCTTT.

The CDR3 DNA sequence: TGCGCCAGCAGCCAAAGTCCCTTCTACGAGCAGTACTTC. The encoded protein is CASSQSPFYEQYF. The J gene is TRBJ2-7, the V gene TRBV4-1; D is unresolved. Germline assignment: CDR1 MGHRA and CDR2 YSYEKL. V lost 2 bases and J lost 3, with 8 bases in between. The CDR3 loop spans 13 amino acids.

The CDR3 region has the DNA TGTGCCAGCATATGGGACTCCGAGGGCTACGAGCAGTACTTC. Protein: CASIWDSEGYEQYF. The chain has TRBV2 and TRBJ2-7; a possible D gene is TRBD2 (6 bases). CDR3 length: 14 residues. Between the trimmed V and J ends, which lost 7 bases and 3 bases, there was a span of 16 bases. The V gene's germline CDR1 is SNHLY and CDR2 FYNNEI.

The sample holds a few counts of this clonotype. V gene TRBV7-2 combines with J gene TRBJ2-7; no clear D. The germline CDR1 and CDR2 sequences are SGHTA and FQGNSA. V dropped 6 bases and J dropped 3 bases, with 9 bases sitting between them. The length of the CDR3 is 12 residues. CDR3: CASSRFNYEQYF. The CDR3 DNA reads as TGTGCCAGCAGTCGTTTCAACTACGAGCAGTACTTC.